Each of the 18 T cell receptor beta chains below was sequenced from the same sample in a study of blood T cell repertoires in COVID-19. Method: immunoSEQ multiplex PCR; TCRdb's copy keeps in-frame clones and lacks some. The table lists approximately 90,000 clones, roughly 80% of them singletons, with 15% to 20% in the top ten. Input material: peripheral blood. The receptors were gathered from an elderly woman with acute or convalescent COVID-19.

The CDR3 bases are TGTGCCAGCAAGCGAGGGGGCACCGGGGAGCTGTTTTTT. Its translation: CASKRGGTGELFF. The chain uses TRBV9 and TRBJ2-2; TRBD1 is a possible D gene (6 bases). V lost 6 bases and J lost 4, with 10 bases in between. CDR3 size: 13 residues. Germline V gene sequence: CDR1 SGDLS, CDR2 YYNGEE.

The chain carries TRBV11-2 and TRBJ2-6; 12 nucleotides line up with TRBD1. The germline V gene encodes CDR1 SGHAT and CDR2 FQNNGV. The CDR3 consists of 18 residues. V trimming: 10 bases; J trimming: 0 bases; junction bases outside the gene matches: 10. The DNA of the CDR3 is TGTGCCATCGCCCCGGGACAGGGGGCATCCTCTGGGGCCAACGTCCTGACTTTC. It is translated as CAIAPGQGASSGANVLTF. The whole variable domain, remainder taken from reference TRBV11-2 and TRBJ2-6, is EAGVAQSPRYKIIEKRQSVAFWCNPISGHATLYWYQQILGQGPKLLIQFQNNGVVDDSQLPKDRFSAERLKGVDSTLKIQPAKLEDSAVYLCAIAPGQGASSGANVLTFGAGSRLTVL.

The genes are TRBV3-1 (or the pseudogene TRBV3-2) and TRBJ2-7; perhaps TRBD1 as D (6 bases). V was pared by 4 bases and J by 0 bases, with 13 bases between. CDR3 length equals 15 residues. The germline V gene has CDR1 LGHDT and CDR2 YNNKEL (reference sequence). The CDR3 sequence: CASSPHPDSSYEQYF. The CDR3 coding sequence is TGTGCCAGCAGCCCCCACCCGGACAGCTCCTACGAGCAGTACTTC.

The CDR3 DNA reads as TGTGCCAGCAGCTTTCTAGCGGGAGTTTCCTACGAGCAGTACTTC. Translated: CASSFLAGVSYEQYF. The chain employs TRBV5-5 and TRBJ2-7; 10 bases agree with TRBD2. After removal of 2 bases from V and 1 base from J, the junction contained 3 bases not matched to a gene. The CDR3 covers 15 residues. CDR1 is SGHKS and CDR2 is YYEKEE in the germline V gene (reference sequence).

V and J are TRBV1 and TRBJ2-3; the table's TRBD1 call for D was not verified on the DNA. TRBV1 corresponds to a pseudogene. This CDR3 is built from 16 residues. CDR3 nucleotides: TGCACCAGCAGCCAAGATGGCATCGTGAGCACAGATACGCAGTATTTT. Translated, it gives CTSSQDGIVSTDTQYF.

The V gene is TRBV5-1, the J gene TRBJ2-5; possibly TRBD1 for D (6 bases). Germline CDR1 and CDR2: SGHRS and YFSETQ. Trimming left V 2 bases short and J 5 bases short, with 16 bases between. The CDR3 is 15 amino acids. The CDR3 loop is CASSFGTPVGETQYF. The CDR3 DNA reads TGCGCCAGCAGCTTCGGGACACCGGTAGGGGAGACCCAGTACTTC.

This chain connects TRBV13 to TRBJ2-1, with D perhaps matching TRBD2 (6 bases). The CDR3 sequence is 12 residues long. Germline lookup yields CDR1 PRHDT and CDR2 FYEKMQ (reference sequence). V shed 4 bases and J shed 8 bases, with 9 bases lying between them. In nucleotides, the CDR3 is TGTGCCAGCAGCTCCCGACTAGATGAGCAGTTCTTC. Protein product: CASSSRLDEQFF.

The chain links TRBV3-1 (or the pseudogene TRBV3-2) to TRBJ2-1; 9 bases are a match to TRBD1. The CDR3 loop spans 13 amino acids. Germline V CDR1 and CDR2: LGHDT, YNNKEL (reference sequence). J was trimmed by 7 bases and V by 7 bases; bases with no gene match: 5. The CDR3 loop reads CASIRQGGNEQFF. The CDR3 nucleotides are TGTGCCAGCATCCGACAGGGGGGGAATGAGCAGTTCTTC.

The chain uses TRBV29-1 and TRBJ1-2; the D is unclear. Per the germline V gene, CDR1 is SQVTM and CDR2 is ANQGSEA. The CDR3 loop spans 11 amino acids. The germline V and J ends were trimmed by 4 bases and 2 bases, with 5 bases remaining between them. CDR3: CSVVLNYGYTF. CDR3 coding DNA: TGCAGCGTTGTATTGAACTATGGCTACACCTTC.

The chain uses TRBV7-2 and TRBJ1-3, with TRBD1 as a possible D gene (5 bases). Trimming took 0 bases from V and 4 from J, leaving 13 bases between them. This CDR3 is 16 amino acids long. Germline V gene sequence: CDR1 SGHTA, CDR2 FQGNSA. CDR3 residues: CASSLAPTGGGNTIYF. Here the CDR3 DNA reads TGTGCCAGCAGCTTAGCCCCCACGGGGGGAGGAAACACCATATATTTT.

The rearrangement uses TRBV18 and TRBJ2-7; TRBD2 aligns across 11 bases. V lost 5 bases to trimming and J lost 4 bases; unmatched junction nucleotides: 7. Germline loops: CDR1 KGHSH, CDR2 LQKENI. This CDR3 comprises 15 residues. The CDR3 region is CASSRGTSGEYEQYF. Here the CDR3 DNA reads TGTGCCAGCTCAAGAGGGACTAGCGGAGAATACGAGCAGTACTTC. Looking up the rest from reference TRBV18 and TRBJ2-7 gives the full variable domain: NAGVMQNPRHLVRRRGQEARLRCSPMKGHSHVYWYRQLPEEGLKFMVYLQKENIIDESGMPKERFSAEFPKEGPSILRIQQVVRGDSAAYFCASSRGTSGEYEQYFGPGTRLTVT.

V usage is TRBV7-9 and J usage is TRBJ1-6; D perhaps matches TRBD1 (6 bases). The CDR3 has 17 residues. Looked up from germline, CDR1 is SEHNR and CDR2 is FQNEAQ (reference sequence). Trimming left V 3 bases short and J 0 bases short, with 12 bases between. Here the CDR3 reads CASSFYRASSYNSPLHF. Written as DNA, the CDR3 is TGTGCCAGCAGCTTCTACAGGGCGAGCTCCTATAATTCACCCCTCCACTTT.

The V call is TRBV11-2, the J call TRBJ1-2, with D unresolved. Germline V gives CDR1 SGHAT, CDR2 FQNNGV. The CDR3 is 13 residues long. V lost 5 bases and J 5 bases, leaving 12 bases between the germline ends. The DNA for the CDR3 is TGTGCCAGCAGCCAACCGCCGGGTTATGGCTACACCTTC. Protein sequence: CASSQPPGYGYTF.

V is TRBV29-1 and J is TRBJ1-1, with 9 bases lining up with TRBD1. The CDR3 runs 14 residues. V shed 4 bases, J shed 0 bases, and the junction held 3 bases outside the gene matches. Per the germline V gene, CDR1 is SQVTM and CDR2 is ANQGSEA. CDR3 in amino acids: CSVAGQGLNTEAFF. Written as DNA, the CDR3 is TGCAGCGTTGCAGGACAGGGGCTGAACACTGAAGCTTTCTTT.

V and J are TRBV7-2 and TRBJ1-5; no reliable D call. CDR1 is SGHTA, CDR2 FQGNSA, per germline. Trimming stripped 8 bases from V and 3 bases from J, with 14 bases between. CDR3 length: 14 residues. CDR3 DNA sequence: TGTGCCAGCCGGGCGCGGGGTCCCAATCAGCCCCAGCATTTT. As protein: CASRARGPNQPQHF.

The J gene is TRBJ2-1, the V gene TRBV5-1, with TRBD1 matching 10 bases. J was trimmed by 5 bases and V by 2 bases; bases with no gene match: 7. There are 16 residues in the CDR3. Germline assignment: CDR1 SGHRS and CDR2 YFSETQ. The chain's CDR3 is CASSFLGGTGDNEQFF. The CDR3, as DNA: TGCGCCAGCAGCTTTCTAGGCGGGACAGGGGACAATGAGCAGTTCTTC.

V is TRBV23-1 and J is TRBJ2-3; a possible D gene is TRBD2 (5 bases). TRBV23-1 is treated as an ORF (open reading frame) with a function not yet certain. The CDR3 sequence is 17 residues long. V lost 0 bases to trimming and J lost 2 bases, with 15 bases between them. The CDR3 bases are TGCGCCAGCAGTCAATCGGAGAAGCCGGGGAACACAGATACGCAGTATTTT. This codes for CASSQSEKPGNTDTQYF.

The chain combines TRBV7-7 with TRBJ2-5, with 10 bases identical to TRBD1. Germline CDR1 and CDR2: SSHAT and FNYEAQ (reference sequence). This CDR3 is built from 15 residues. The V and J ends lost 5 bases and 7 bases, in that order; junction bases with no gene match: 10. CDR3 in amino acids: CASSPAGQGLGTQYF. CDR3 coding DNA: TGTGCCAGCAGCCCAGCGGGACAGGGGCTGGGGACCCAGTACTTC.